This is a list of T cell receptor beta chains from one sample in a study of T cell responses to AZD1222 COVID-19 vaccine. Profiled with immunoSEQ multiplex PCR; TCRdb holds only in-frame clones, not every one. This table has 100,000 to 130,000 clones, around 90% appearing once. Sequencing was performed on peripheral blood, taken on day 0 of MenACWY control vaccination. The receptors here all came from an adult in good health. Each CDR3 is given without its conserved first and last residue. The order of the fields is CDR3 protein, V gene, J gene.

CDR3: ASSSPGSTGELF
V: TRBV7-2
J: TRBJ2-2

CDR3: ASSPRGAGRTDTQY
V: TRBV5-1
J: TRBJ2-3

CDR3: ASSQGRASPLH
V: TRBV3-1/TRBV3-2
J: TRBJ1-6

CDR3: ASSLQEIYGYT
V: TRBV2
J: TRBJ1-2

CDR3: AWRQGRWEKLF
V: TRBV30
J: TRBJ1-4

CDR3: AYSQAGAGAGELF
V: TRBV2
J: TRBJ2-2

CDR3: ASSLFGQGVDPQH
V: TRBV7-2
J: TRBJ1-5

CDR3: AWRAGVGDEKLF
V: TRBV30
J: TRBJ1-4

CDR3: ASSQVGWLFDTIY
V: TRBV4-1
J: TRBJ1-3

CDR3: ASSSTQGAGETQY
V: TRBV7-6
J: TRBJ2-5

CDR3: ATSDQRGGKDTQY
V: TRBV24-1
J: TRBJ2-3

CDR3: ASSRPGTAGNTIY
V: TRBV9
J: TRBJ1-3

CDR3: ASSKVWAGGRNTEAF
V: TRBV21-1
J: TRBJ1-1

CDR3: ASTLWGTGNGKLF
V: TRBV11-2
J: TRBJ1-4

CDR3: SVGVEQF
V: TRBV29-1
J: TRBJ2-1

CDR3: ASSLAGQDYTEAF
V: TRBV11-2
J: TRBJ1-1

CDR3: ASSLGLTVNQPQH
V: TRBV7-2
J: TRBJ1-5

CDR3: ASSLMGQGWEIPQH
V: TRBV5-6
J: TRBJ1-5

CDR3: ASSQEGGSAGETYEQY
V: TRBV4-1
J: TRBJ2-7

CDR3: ASSLTGTTEAF
V: TRBV7-3
J: TRBJ1-1

CDR3: ASSLEDSYEQY
V: TRBV7-2
J: TRBJ2-7

CDR3: ASSPPYDGEQY
V: TRBV18
J: TRBJ2-7

CDR3: ASSQERAPGTSGSNEQF
V: TRBV4-1
J: TRBJ2-1

CDR3: ASSSLTSGGARDTQY
V: TRBV27
J: TRBJ2-3

CDR3: ASSWPGGGNTDTQY
V: TRBV7-6
J: TRBJ2-3

CDR3: ASSERLGQGAYNEKLF
V: TRBV6-1
J: TRBJ1-4

CDR3: ASSVDRVQPQH
V: TRBV7-2
J: TRBJ1-5

CDR3: ASRSDVEF
V: TRBV25-1
J: TRBJ2-1

CDR3: ASSYAGTGEEKLF
V: TRBV6-5
J: TRBJ1-4

CDR3: ASSSQGSALH
V: TRBV6-6
J: TRBJ1-6

CDR3: ASSSQGYEQY
V: TRBV6-5
J: TRBJ2-7

CDR3: ASSLQGDYGYT
V: TRBV27
J: TRBJ1-2

CDR3: ASSLFYHNEQF
V: TRBV28
J: TRBJ2-1

CDR3: ASGSQETQY
V: TRBV5-4
J: TRBJ2-5

CDR3: ASSLGHIAEAF
V: TRBV7-6
J: TRBJ1-1

CDR3: ASSFMAGNNEKLF
V: TRBV5-4
J: TRBJ1-4

CDR3: AASPRGGDEQF
V: TRBV6-5
J: TRBJ2-1

CDR3: ASSPSGTGVGYT
V: TRBV18
J: TRBJ1-2

CDR3: ASSPGRGQGAITGELF
V: TRBV5-1
J: TRBJ2-2

CDR3: ASSSRGERQPQH
V: TRBV5-6
J: TRBJ1-5